The 22 T cell receptor beta chains below were found in one sample sequenced in a study of human T cells and chemical hapten exposure. In TCRdb, the RACE reads were re-called with MiXCR into one record per CDR3 protein. Of some 350,000 distinct CDR3 sequences listed, just under 6.5% are singletons. Regarding time point: patch test 2, 6 weeks after DPC sensitization. The treatment is: therapeutic diphenylcyclopropenone sensitization with weekly scalp DPC. The sample here was whole blood, taken in connection with sensitization to the hapten diphenylcyclopropenone (DPC). The receptors were gathered from a young woman with alopecia areata. Some clones in this sample may be carry-over from other donors' samples.

This clonotype was found many times. The chain combines TRBV20-1 with TRBJ2-1, with TRBD2 as a possible D gene (5 bases). V lost 5 bases to trimming and J lost 0 bases, with 14 bases between them. The CDR3 has 15 residues. The germline V gene encodes CDR1 DFQATT and CDR2 SNEGSKA (reference sequence). The CDR3 region has the DNA TGCAGTGCTCCAACTGGGGAGAGCTCCTACAATGAGCAGTTCTTC. This translates into CSAPTGESSYNEQFF.

At least ten counts were recorded for this clonotype. CDR3 sequence: CASSFMKSAGNTEAFF. The CDR3 DNA reads as TGTGCCAGCAGCTTTATGAAGTCGGCGGGGAACACTGAAGCTTTCTTT. J is TRBJ1-1 and V is TRBV11-2; D gene uncertain. This CDR3 contains 16 residues. The V gene lost 3 bases and the J gene lost 1 base, with 15 bases spanning the gap. Germline CDR1 and CDR2: SGHAT and FQNNGV.

At least ten counts were recorded for this clonotype. CDR3 DNA: TGTGCCACCAGTGACCAGGACAGCCTCTACACCTTC. As protein: CATSDQDSLYTF. V gene TRBV24-1 combines with J gene TRBJ1-2; a possible D gene is TRBD1 (6 bases). The CDR3 contains 12 residues. Looked up from germline, CDR1 is KGHDR and CDR2 is SFDVKD. Trimming took off 4 bases at V and 10 bases at J, with 12 bases between the two ends.

The CDR3 nucleotides are TGTGCCAGCAGTTACTCATACAGGAGCTCCTACGAGCAGTACTTC. This encodes CASSYSYRSSYEQYF. This rearrangement joins TRBV6-5 to TRBJ2-7; possibly TRBD1 for D (5 bases). CDR1 is MNHEY and CDR2 is SVGAGI in the germline V gene. This CDR3 has 15 amino acids. V was clipped by 0 bases and J by 0 bases, with 9 bases between them.

Notes on this clonotype: An end of the junction differs from the germline gene, which may be a read error. The chain links TRBV10-3 to TRBJ1-4; weak D call: TRBD1 (5 bases). Germline CDR1 and CDR2: ENHRY and SYGVKD. This CDR3 spans 15 amino acids. CDR3 sequence reads: CAISESVEGNEKLLF. The CDR3, as DNA: TGTGCCATCAGTGAGTCCGTGGAGGGGAATGAAAAACTGCTTTTT.

This clonotype was seen repeatedly, ten times or more. This chain joins TRBV28 and TRBJ1-5; 9 nucleotides line up with TRBD1. CDR1 MDHEN and CDR2 SYDVKM come from the germline V gene. CDR3 length: 17 residues. The junction had 10 bases not matched to a gene; V was cut back by 5 bases and J by 2 bases. The CDR3 sequence is CASSGGTGRSGNQPQHF. The DNA of the CDR3 is TGTGCCAGCAGTGGGGGGACAGGGAGGTCGGGCAATCAGCCCCAGCATTTT.

This clonotype was seen a few times. The CDR3 reads CSVAGQGGETQYF. CDR3 in DNA: TGCAGCGTTGCGGGACAGGGCGGGGAGACCCAGTACTTC. This rearrangement joins TRBV29-1 to TRBJ2-5; 9 bases fit TRBD1. Germline loops: CDR1 SQVTM, CDR2 ANQGSEA. With V trimmed by 4 bases and J by 5 bases, 5 bases remained unmatched. This CDR3 region has 13 residues.

This clonotype was detected a few times. V is TRBV9 and J is TRBJ1-6; TRBD1 matches at 7 bases. In germline, CDR1 is SGDLS, CDR2 YYNGEE. Trimming cost V 0 bases and J 10 bases; bases outside gene matches: 7. CDR3 length: 15 residues. The DNA for the CDR3 is TGTGCCAGCAGCGTAGGGAACAGGGGCGACTCACCCCTCCACTTT. Encoded protein: CASSVGNRGDSPLHF.

This clonotype was seen ten or more times. The chain employs TRBV6-5 and TRBJ1-1, with a possible D match to TRBD1 (5 bases). The CDR3 is 14 residues long. Trimming removed 4 bases from V and 0 bases from J, with 9 bases in between. The germline CDR1 and CDR2 sequences are MNHEY and SVGAGI. The CDR3 DNA follows: TGTGCCAGCAGTTCGACAGATATGAACACTGAAGCTTTCTTT. This codes for CASSSTDMNTEAFF.

At least ten counts were recorded for this clonotype. The J gene is TRBJ1-1, the V gene TRBV10-3, with a tentative D call TRBD1 (5 bases). This CDR3 spans 13 amino acids. CDR1 and CDR2 (germline): ENHRY, SYGVKD. The ends were cut back, 7 bases at V and 4 bases at J, with 13 bases in the middle. The CDR3 here is CAIIGAPGTEAFF. The CDR3 nucleotides are TGTGCCATCATTGGGGCCCCGGGCACTGAAGCTTTCTTT.

This clonotype was recorded many times. V usage is TRBV7-6 and J usage is TRBJ1-1; TRBD1 is a possible D gene (5 bases). The CDR3 sequence is 14 residues long. Looked up from germline, CDR1 is SGHVS and CDR2 is FNYEAQ. The ends were cut back, 0 bases at V and 3 bases at J, with 8 bases in the middle. For the CDR3, the DNA is TGTGCCAGCAGCTTAGCGAGCAGGGACACTGAAGCTTTCTTT. This gives the protein CASSLASRDTEAFF.

The chain couples TRBV6-2 or TRBV6-3 to TRBJ2-3, with D perhaps matching TRBD1 (6 bases). The V and J ends lost 5 bases and 4 bases respectively, with 10 bases between them. The length of the CDR3 is 13 residues. Germline CDR1 is MNHEY and CDR2 is SVGEGT. The CDR3 coding sequence is TGTGCCAGCAGTCGGGACACCTCAGATACGCAGTATTTT. It is translated as CASSRDTSDTQYF.

There are many counts of this clonotype. J is TRBJ1-2 and V is TRBV6-5, with 7 bases that match TRBD1. The germline gives CDR1 MNHEY, CDR2 SVGAGI. The length of the CDR3 is 14 residues. J gave up 1 base and V 6 bases, and 5 bases lay outside the gene matches. CDR3 nucleotides: TGTGCCAGCAGAAAGGGACAGTTTAACTATGGCTACACCTTC. Encoded protein: CASRKGQFNYGYTF.

This sequence joins TRBV20-1 and TRBJ2-4; D might be TRBD2 (6 bases). Germline values: CDR1 DFQATT, CDR2 SNEGSKA (reference sequence). The CDR3 loop spans 17 amino acids. The ends were cut back, 1 base at V and 0 bases at J, with 16 bases in the middle. The CDR3 DNA sequence: TGCAGTGCTAGAGTTCGACGTAGCGGAATAGCCAAAAACATTCAGTACTTC. Translated: CSARVRRSGIAKNIQYF.

This clonotype appeared a few times. The chain combines TRBV14 with TRBJ2-3, with D maybe TRBD1 (6 bases). Germline CDR1 SGHDN, CDR2 FVKESK. This CDR3 has 16 residues. V lost 8 bases and J lost 1, with 19 bases in between. The CDR3 here is CASSQGAAGGTDTQYF. CDR3 sequence (DNA): TGTGCCAGCTCACAGGGTGCAGCTGGGGGCACAGATACGCAGTATTTT.

The chain joins TRBV7-9 to TRBJ2-1; D might be TRBD2 (5 bases). CDR1 is SEHNR and CDR2 is FQNEAQ in the germline V gene (reference sequence). The V gene lost 3 bases and the J gene lost 0 bases, with 15 bases spanning the gap. The CDR3 has 17 amino acids. As DNA, the CDR3 is TGTGCCAGCAGCTTCCCTCCTGGTGGGAGCTCCTACAATGAGCAGTTCTTC. It specifies CASSFPPGGSSYNEQFF.

This clonotype came up many times. The chain uses TRBV3-1 and TRBJ1-2, with unresolved D. Trimming took 1 base from V and 4 from J, leaving 7 bases between them. Germline V lookup: CDR1 LGHDT, CDR2 YNNKEL (reference sequence). The CDR3 totals 13 residues. The CDR3 loop reads CASSQGAFYGYTF. CDR3 coding DNA: TGTGCCAGCAGCCAAGGGGCTTTCTATGGCTACACCTTC.

This clonotype appeared many times. The chain is built from TRBV27 and TRBJ1-4; D is possibly TRBD1 (5 bases). CDR1 is MNHEY and CDR2 is SMNVEV in the germline V gene (reference sequence). The length of the CDR3 is 14 residues. Trimming pared 0 bases from V and 7 bases from J, leaving 9 bases between. CDR3 protein: CASSLSDGGEKLFF. CDR3 coding DNA: TGTGCCAGCAGTTTATCGGATGGGGGTGAAAAACTGTTTTTT. Looking up the rest from reference TRBV27 and TRBJ1-4 gives the full variable domain: EAQVTQNPRYLITVTGKKLTVTCSQNMNHEYMSWYRQDPGLGLRQIYYSMNVEVTDKGDVPEGYKVSRKEKRNFPLILESPSPNQTSLYFCASSLSDGGEKLFFGSGTQLSVL.

Many counts were recorded for this clonotype. The V and J genes are TRBV12-3 or TRBV12-4 and TRBJ1-4; weak D call: TRBD1 (6 bases). Trimming took 6 bases from V and 5 from J, leaving 19 bases between them. The CDR3 totals 16 residues. The DNA of the CDR3 is TGTGCCAGCAGCCCCTTATTAGGACAGTTCAATGAAAAACTGTTTTTT. As protein: CASSPLLGQFNEKLFF.

This clonotype was observed many times. The rearrangement joins TRBV28 to TRBJ1-2; tentative D call: TRBD1 (5 bases). Per the germline V gene, CDR1 is MDHEN and CDR2 is SYDVKM. The CDR3 loop spans 13 amino acids. The ends were cut back, 6 bases at V and 4 bases at J, with 12 bases in the middle. The CDR3 reads CASRSGTLYGYTF. The CDR3 bases are TGTGCCAGCAGGTCTGGGACCCTCTATGGCTACACCTTC.

This clonotype was seen at least ten times. The genes are TRBV5-6 and TRBJ2-3; 7 bases align to TRBD1. CDR3 length equals 16 residues. Per germline, CDR1 SGHDT and CDR2 YYEEEE. V trimming: 4 bases; J trimming: 3 bases; junction bases outside the gene matches: 11. CDR3 amino acids: CASSPLPGGGTDTQYF. In nucleotides, the CDR3 is TGTGCCAGCAGCCCTCTCCCAGGGGGTGGAACAGATACGCAGTATTTT.

The chain employs TRBV11-2 and TRBJ1-3, with D unresolved. Between the trimmed V and J ends, which lost 3 bases and 7 bases, there was a span of 10 bases. CDR1 SGHAT and CDR2 FQNNGV come from the germline V gene. The CDR3 extends over 13 amino acids. The CDR3 sequence is CASSFVPRNTIYF. In nucleotides, the CDR3 is TGTGCCAGCAGCTTTGTACCTAGGAACACCATATATTTT.